The 20 T cell receptor beta chains below were found in one sample sequenced in a study of T cells expressing NK-cell markers. Each CDR3 protein gets one entry in TCRdb, which reprocessed the 5' RACE reads and gives no DNA. Its clone listing holds hundreds of thousands of distinct CDR3 sequences. Material: blood T cells: a sorted CD56 or NKG2C T cell subset, CD4+ or CD8+ T cells, or bulk PBMC T cells (not recorded which). The origin of the receptors is a woman aged 18-70 years in good health.

CDR3 amino acids: CASSISGGGTDTQYF. The chain uses TRBV19 and TRBJ2-3; the D gene TCRdb calls, TRBD1, cannot be checked with no DNA. Germline V lookup: CDR1 LNHDA, CDR2 SQIVND (reference sequence). There are 15 residues in the CDR3.

This sequence joins TRBV12-3 or TRBV12-4 and TRBJ2-7; the D call from TCRdb, TRBD2, cannot be confirmed without DNA. This CDR3 comprises 15 residues. CDR3 loop: CASRPSGALVYEQYF.

The chain carries TRBV7-3 and TRBJ2-1; TCRdb proposes TRBD2, but this gene call is untestable without DNA. Germline CDR1 is SGHTA and CDR2 is FQGTGA. The CDR3 has 15 residues. This CDR3 reads CASSLIAGGLDEQFF.

CDR3 in amino acids: CASSPARGLRDTEAFF. The chain employs TRBV4-1 and TRBJ1-1; TCRdb indicates TRBD1, and absent DNA this call remains unverified. This CDR3 comprises 16 residues. Per the germline V gene, CDR1 is MGHRA and CDR2 is YSYEKL.

The V and J genes are TRBV6-2 or TRBV6-3 and TRBJ2-2. This CDR3 is 13 amino acids long. In germline, CDR1 is MNHEY, CDR2 SVGEGT. The CDR3 loop reads CASSYWNTGELFF.

The chain joins TRBV6-1 to TRBJ2-2. The CDR3 runs 13 residues. CDR1 and CDR2 (germline): MNHNS, SASEGT. CDR3: CASIYRAPGELFF.

This sequence joins TRBV12-3 or TRBV12-4 and TRBJ1-5; TCRdb returns TRBD1, unconfirmable since there is no DNA. CDR3 size: 14 residues. Here the CDR3 reads CASSPGQGGKPQHF.

The chain links TRBV19 to TRBJ2-7. CDR3 size: 14 residues. CDR1 and CDR2 from the germline V gene are LNHDA and SQIVND (reference sequence). This CDR3 reads CASSIGSSSYEQYF.

The chain has TRBV7-9 and TRBJ1-1; no DNA is available, so the TRBD1 call from TCRdb remains unchecked. Germline CDR1 SEHNR, CDR2 FQNEAQ (reference sequence). The CDR3 totals 15 residues. The CDR3: CASSTMTGVNTEAFF.

Here the CDR3 reads CASSTRLPGNTGELFF. J is TRBJ2-2 and V is TRBV7-7. Germline V gene lookup returns CDR1 SSHAT and CDR2 FNYEAQ (reference sequence). CDR3 length: 16 amino acids.

The genes are TRBV4-3 and TRBJ2-3; TCRdb's assignment of TRBD1 cannot be checked, as there is no DNA. This CDR3 has 19 residues. Germline CDR1 LGHNA, CDR2 YSLEER. The CDR3 sequence is CASSQALIGGSTSTDTQYF.

The rearrangement joins TRBV6-2 or TRBV6-3 to TRBJ1-1; TCRdb's assignment of TRBD1 cannot be checked, as there is no DNA. Germline V CDR1 and CDR2: MNHEY, SVGEGT. CDR3 length equals 12 residues. CDR3 sequence: CASRKTGSEAFF.

The gene calls are TRBV9 and TRBJ2-3; with no DNA, the TCRdb D assignment of TRBD1 cannot be verified. CDR1 is SGDLS, CDR2 YYNGEE, per germline. The CDR3 extends over 13 amino acids. CDR3 protein: CASSGGPTDTQYF.

This CDR3 is CSARASLAGVYNEQFF. J is TRBJ2-1 and V is TRBV20-1. Per the germline V gene, CDR1 is DFQATT and CDR2 is SNEGSKA (reference sequence). The CDR3 is 16 residues long.

This chain joins TRBV29-1 and TRBJ2-1; TCRdb proposes TRBD1, but this gene call is untestable without DNA. The CDR3 covers 15 residues. Looked up from germline, CDR1 is SQVTM and CDR2 is ANQGSEA. The CDR3 spells CSVRRGTGGMNEQFF.

This sequence joins TRBV5-1 and TRBJ1-1. The germline gives CDR1 SGHRS, CDR2 YFSETQ. The CDR3 loop spans 13 amino acids. The CDR3 protein is CASGAEMNTEAFF. Looking up the rest from reference TRBV5-1 and TRBJ1-1 gives the full variable domain: KAGVTQTPRYLIKTRGQQVTLSCSPISGHRSVSWYQQTPGQGLQFLFEYFSETQRNKGNFPGRFSGRQFSNSRSEMNVSTLELGDSALYLCASGAEMNTEAFFGQGTRLTVV.

The chain has TRBV28 and TRBJ1-6; TCRdb indicates TRBD1, and absent DNA this call remains unverified. The CDR3 contains 15 residues. Germline lookup yields CDR1 MDHEN and CDR2 SYDVKM. The CDR3 spells CASNPGGGTNSPLHF.

CDR3 residues: CSATQGSEAFF. The rearrangement links TRBV20-1 to TRBJ1-1; there is no DNA to check the TCRdb D call of TRBD1. This CDR3 comprises 11 residues. Germline values: CDR1 DFQATT, CDR2 SNEGSKA (reference sequence).

The V call is TRBV29-1, the J call TRBJ2-1; TCRdb selects TRBD1, and the lack of DNA leaves this call unchecked. The CDR3 consists of 16 residues. Looked up from germline, CDR1 is SQVTM and CDR2 is ANQGSEA. The CDR3 reads CSVDGEGRGSYNEQFF.

V is TRBV24-1 and J is TRBJ1-2; the D call from TCRdb, TRBD1, cannot be confirmed without DNA. Germline V gene lookup returns CDR1 KGHDR and CDR2 SFDVKD. The CDR3 has 15 amino acids. The CDR3 loop is CATSDYGGGNYGYTF.